The sequence of this T cell receptor (beta chain) was determined in a study of identical twins. Unique molecular identifiers were in the cDNA, with template-switch universal primer binding. TCRdb analysed the 5' RACE reads with MiXCR anew, one entry per CDR3 protein. The sample lists roughly 570,000 distinct CDR3 sequences, just under 10% occurring once. Study conclusions and caveats: Fewer insertions marked abundant cord blood beta clonotypes; young adult naive trended weakly, memory not at all. Rather than following the same donors, the conclusions depended on cross-sectional statistical analysis.

This clonotype appeared a few times. The antigen remains undetermined. Trimming took 6 bases from V and 1 from J, leaving 14 bases between them. The CDR3 contains 14 residues. Germline V gene sequence: CDR1 SQVTM, CDR2 ANQGSEA. This same sample was also taken into another study, of yellow fever vaccine responses in identical twins. From that paper: A vaccine T cell response that seemed partly convergent and partly personalized was reported in twins.

The source is a woman aged 18 to 35 in good health. This rearrangement joins TRBV29-1 to TRBJ2-3, with no clear D. Material for sequencing was PBMCs. CDR3 DNA: TGCAGCGTCGTCCAAAGTTGGGGCACAGATACGCAGTATTTT. Translating it yields CSVVQSWGTDTQYF.